The 17 T cell receptor beta chains below come from one sample, sequenced in a study of beta chain features in type 1 diabetes. Study results and caveats: Shorter TCRB CDR3s, moderately but significantly so, marked every one of the four CD4+ subsets in Type 1 diabetes patients.

Which antigens these TCRs recognize remains unknown. The isolated RNA, all of it, was reverse transcribed, so expressed TCRB transcripts were what got sequenced. The protocol was immunoSEQ multiplex PCR, while the TCRdb copy is restricted to in-frame clones and leaves out a portion. The sample gives around 340,000 clones, approximately 9.7% of which show up once; 1% is in the top ten. Sequencing was performed on central memory CD4+ T cells from blood. The receptors were gathered from a man aged 30 to 45 with type 1 diabetes.

This chain joins TRBV28 and TRBJ2-3, with 13 bases that match TRBD2. Per the germline V gene, CDR1 is MDHEN and CDR2 is SYDVKM. CDR3 length equals 16 residues. The junction had 3 bases not matched to a gene; V was cut back by 6 bases and J by 0 bases. Here the CDR3 DNA reads TGTGCCAGCAGCGGGACTAGCGGGGCTAGCACAGATACGCAGTATTTT. Translated: CASSGTSGASTDTQYF. Together with reference TRBV28 and TRBJ2-3, the CDR3 gives the full variable domain: DVKVTQSSRYLVKRTGEKVFLECVQDMDHENMFWYRQDPGLGLRLIYFSYDVKMKEKGDIPEGYSVSREKKERFSLILESASTNQTSMYLCASSGTSGASTDTQYFGPGTRLTVL.

This clone was picked up a small number of times. The genes are TRBV28 and TRBJ2-7; 9 bases align to TRBD1. The CDR3 sequence is 15 residues long. The J segment lost 6 bases and the V segment lost 6 bases, leaving 12 bases of the junction unmatched. Germline V CDR1 and CDR2: MDHEN, SYDVKM. CDR3 in DNA: TGTGCCAGCAGATCGCCGGGACAGGGCGCATTCGAGCAGTACTTC. Translation: CASRSPGQGAFEQYF.

This clone was picked up a small number of times. The chain recombines TRBV18 with TRBJ2-7; D not resolved. Germline CDR1 is KGHSH and CDR2 is LQKENI. The CDR3 is 12 amino acids. The germline V and J ends were trimmed by 6 bases and 6 bases, with 12 bases remaining between them. In nucleotides, the CDR3 is TGTGCCAGCTCCCCGAGGTTCGGCGAGCAGTACTTC. Translating it yields CASSPRFGEQYF.

V and J are TRBV2 and TRBJ2-7; the D gene is possibly TRBD1 (5 bases). V lost 2 bases, J lost 0 bases, and 8 bases lay in between. Germline CDR1 SNHLY, CDR2 FYNNEI. CDR3 length equals 14 residues. The CDR3 DNA follows: TGTGCCAGCAGTGAACAGGGTCCCTCCTACGAGCAGTACTTC. This gives the protein CASSEQGPSYEQYF.

This clone was observed a few times. The chain carries TRBV28 and TRBJ2-5; D remains unclear. V shed 3 bases and J shed 1 base, with 15 bases lying between them. The CDR3 length is 16 residues. Germline CDR1 and CDR2: MDHEN and SYDVKM. CDR3 sequence: CASSFASRAAQETQYF. The CDR3 nucleotides read TGTGCCAGCAGTTTTGCGTCCCGGGCAGCCCAAGAGACCCAGTACTTC.

This clone was seen a few times. The chain carries TRBV5-8 and TRBJ1-5; weak D call: TRBD1 (6 bases). This CDR3 has 12 residues. Trimming cost V 2 bases and J 7 bases, with 7 bases left between them. Germline V gene lookup returns CDR1 SGHTS and CDR2 YDEGEE. CDR3 loop: CASSFRGQPQHF. In nucleotides, the CDR3 is TGTGCCAGCAGCTTCAGGGGCCAGCCCCAGCATTTT.

This clone was counted ten times or more. The rearrangement joins TRBV19 to TRBJ2-3, with 9 bases lining up with TRBD2. Unmatched junction bases numbered 5, after V lost 2 bases and J lost 2 bases. This CDR3 has 16 amino acids. From germline, CDR1 is LNHDA and CDR2 SQIVND (reference sequence). The CDR3 DNA follows: TGTGCCAGTAGTATAACAGCGGGGGGCTTCACAGATACGCAGTATTTT. The encoded protein is CASSITAGGFTDTQYF.

The chain carries TRBV7-2 and TRBJ2-7; unclear D gene. Germline V gene data show CDR1 as SGHTA and CDR2 as FQGNSA. This CDR3 region has 12 residues. V lost 5 bases, J lost 9 bases, and 14 bases lay in between. CDR3 residues: CASSRDGRAQYF. The CDR3 coding sequence is TGTGCCAGCAGCAGAGATGGTCGGGCGCAGTACTTC. The variable domain in full, with the rest retrieved from reference TRBV7-2 and TRBJ2-7, is GAGVSQSPSNKVTEKGKDVELRCDPISGHTALYWYRQSLGQGLEFLIYFQGNSAPDKSGLPSDRFSAERTGGSVSTLTIQRTQQEDSAVYLCASSRDGRAQYFGPGTRLTVT.

V gene TRBV18 combines with J gene TRBJ2-6; possible D gene TRBD2, 5 bases. The CDR3 totals 15 residues. The germline V gene encodes CDR1 KGHSH and CDR2 LQKENI. Trimming left V 5 bases short and J 1 base short, with 9 bases between. The CDR3 bases are TGTGCCAGCTCAGCGGACTCTTCTGGGGCCAACGTCCTGACTTTC. This translates into CASSADSSGANVLTF. The full variable domain, rest sourced from reference TRBV18 and TRBJ2-6, is NAGVMQNPRHLVRRRGQEARLRCSPMKGHSHVYWYRQLPEEGLKFMVYLQKENIIDESGMPKERFSAEFPKEGPSILRIQQVVRGDSAAYFCASSADSSGANVLTFGAGSRLTVL.

The genes are TRBV19 and TRBJ2-1; tentative D call: TRBD1 (6 bases). There are 12 residues in the CDR3. The V gene's germline CDR1 is LNHDA and CDR2 SQIVND (reference sequence). V was cut by 5 bases and J by 8 bases, with 10 bases left in between. CDR3 loop: CASSVQGDEQFF. In nucleotides, the CDR3 is TGTGCCAGTAGTGTACAGGGAGATGAGCAGTTCTTC.

This clone was observed a few times. The gene calls are TRBV27 and TRBJ1-1; the D is unclear. Germline loops: CDR1 MNHEY, CDR2 SMNVEV (reference sequence). This CDR3 comprises 14 residues. V was cut by 6 bases and J by 0 bases, with 11 bases left in between. In DNA form, the CDR3 reads TGTGCCAGCAGAACTGGACGGATGAACACTGAAGCTTTCTTT. This codes for CASRTGRMNTEAFF.

The chain has TRBV5-6 and TRBJ1-5; 7 bases agree with TRBD1. The CDR3 runs 16 residues. Germline V gives CDR1 SGHDT, CDR2 YYEEEE. V was clipped by 3 bases and J by 3 bases; unmatched bases: 9. The CDR3 coding sequence is TGTGCCAGCAGCTCTCAAGGGACAGCTCCCAATCAGCCCCAGCATTTT. It encodes CASSSQGTAPNQPQHF. Together with reference TRBV5-6 and TRBJ1-5, the CDR3 gives the full variable domain: DAGVTQSPTHLIKTRGQQVTLRCSPKSGHDTVSWYQQALGQGPQFIFQYYEEEERQRGNFPDRFSGHQFPNYSSELNVNALLLGDSALYLCASSSQGTAPNQPQHFGDGTRLSIL.

The rearrangement uses TRBV12-5 and TRBJ2-3, with D possibly called TRBD1 or TRBD2 (5 bases each). The CDR3 has 14 amino acids. In germline, CDR1 is LGHNT, CDR2 FRNRAP. Trimming left V 8 bases short and J 0 bases short, with 12 bases between. The CDR3 DNA reads as TGTGCTAGTTTGGGGACCTCTAGCACAGATACGCAGTATTTT. Its protein is CASLGTSSTDTQYF.

This clone was recorded a few times. This chain uses TRBV5-1 with TRBJ2-3; 13 bases fit TRBD2. CDR3 length: 16 residues. Germline lookup yields CDR1 SGHRS and CDR2 YFSETQ. Losses at the gene ends were 3 bases for V and 2 bases for J; bases not matched to a gene: 3. Written as DNA, the CDR3 is TGCGCCAGCAGCTCGGGACTAGCGGGGCACACAGATACGCAGTATTTT. This sequence encodes CASSSGLAGHTDTQYF.

This chain uses TRBV28 with TRBJ2-5; no firm D call. This CDR3 is built from 13 residues. The germline V gene has CDR1 MDHEN and CDR2 SYDVKM. V lost 5 bases to trimming and J lost 4 bases, with 11 bases between them. The CDR3 is CASSPDMLETQYF. The CDR3 DNA is TGTGCCAGCAGTCCCGATATGTTAGAGACCCAGTACTTC.

The chain joins TRBV7-2 to TRBJ2-7, with D perhaps matching TRBD2 (7 bases). Trimming shortened V by 3 bases and J by 3 bases, and 18 bases separated the two germline ends. The V gene's germline CDR1 is SGHTA and CDR2 FQGNSA. The CDR3 has 16 amino acids. The CDR3 coding sequence is TGTGCCAGCAGCTTCGGCACGCGGGGGCCTTACTACGAGCAGTACTTC. This encodes CASSFGTRGPYYEQYF.

V usage is TRBV5-1 and J usage is TRBJ1-4; 7 nucleotides agree with TRBD1. Trimming cost V 0 bases and J 7 bases; bases outside gene matches: 3. Germline CDR1 SGHRS, CDR2 YFSETQ. The CDR3 consists of 14 residues. The CDR3 DNA reads as TGCGCCAGCAGCTTGGGACAGGGTATTGAAAAACTGTTTTTT. This sequence encodes CASSLGQGIEKLFF.